The 22 T cell receptor beta chains in this list originate from one sample, sequenced in a study of blood T cell repertoires in COVID-19. The repertoire was sequenced with immunoSEQ multiplex PCR; TCRdb's copy has only in-frame clones and lacks some. The sample includes about 330,000 clones, 87% of them seen just once. Input material: PBMCs or T cells enriched from blood (not recorded which). The source is a woman aged 25 to 39 who had recovered from COVID-19.

The chain employs TRBV6-5 and TRBJ1-2; maybe TRBD1 (6 bases). Germline V gene data show CDR1 as MNHEY and CDR2 as SVGAGI. V lost 4 bases and J 7 bases, leaving 10 bases between the germline ends. This CDR3 region has 12 residues. The CDR3, as DNA: TGTGCCAGCAGTTCCTCGGACAGTGGCTACACCTTC. Translation: CASSSSDSGYTF.

J is TRBJ2-5 and V is TRBV5-1, with TRBD2 identical over 10 bases. V lost 2 bases to trimming and J lost 5 bases; unmatched junction nucleotides: 3. The CDR3 sequence is 14 residues long. CDR1 and CDR2 from the germline V gene are SGHRS and YFSETQ. Written as DNA, the CDR3 is TGCGCCAGCAGCTTCAGAGCGGGGGGGGAGACCCAGTACTTC. Amino acids: CASSFRAGGETQYF.

The chain has TRBV9 and TRBJ2-7, with 8 bases that match TRBD1. The CDR3 contains 14 residues. With V trimmed by 4 bases and J by 0 bases, 3 bases remained unmatched. Germline V gene sequence: CDR1 SGDLS, CDR2 YYNGEE. CDR3 amino acids: CASSKDRASYEQYF. In DNA form, the CDR3 reads TGTGCCAGCAGCAAGGACAGGGCCTCCTACGAGCAGTACTTC.

The J gene is TRBJ2-2, the V gene TRBV5-4, with D possibly being TRBD1 (5 bases). CDR3 length: 15 amino acids. Germline V gene sequence: CDR1 SGHNT, CDR2 YYREEE (reference sequence). V shed 0 bases and J shed 4 bases, with 10 bases lying between them. The CDR3 is CASSLVQGPTGELFF. CDR3 DNA: TGTGCCAGCAGCTTGGTCCAGGGTCCCACCGGGGAGCTGTTTTTT.

For this clone: The germline gene is not matched at one end of the junction; a read error may be the cause. Different DNA sequences within this sample yield the same CDR3. The genes are TRBV28 and TRBJ1-2; 8 positions match TRBD1. The CDR3 contains 12 residues. The V gene's germline CDR1 is MDHEN and CDR2 SYDVKM. The CDR3 bases are TGTGCTAGCAGTTTACAGGGGGGTGGCTACACCTTC. Translating gives CASSLQGGGYTF.

The chain is built from TRBV21-1 and TRBJ2-3; the table's D call of TRBD2 was not tested on the DNA. TRBV21-1 is a recognized pseudogene. The CDR3 has 14 amino acids. The CDR3: CASTSSEGTDTQYF. The CDR3 DNA follows: TGTGCCAGCACCTCCAGTGAGGGCACAGATACGCAGTATTTT.

This chain links TRBV9 with TRBJ1-2; 9 bases are shared with TRBD1. Germline V CDR1 and CDR2: SGDLS, YYNGEE. After removal of 3 bases from V and 0 bases from J, the junction contained 3 bases not matched to a gene. This CDR3 is built from 15 residues. The CDR3 spells CASSGGTGTNYGYTF. The DNA of the CDR3 is TGTGCCAGCAGCGGAGGGACAGGGACTAACTATGGCTACACCTTC.

The chain joins TRBV10-3 to TRBJ1-1, with D maybe TRBD1 (5 bases). The CDR3 runs to 13 residues. Germline V gene sequence: CDR1 ENHRY, CDR2 SYGVKD. V lost 7 bases and J lost 6, with 15 bases in between. This CDR3 reads CAIKNQGQPEAFF. Written as DNA, the CDR3 is TGTGCCATCAAGAACCAGGGCCAACCTGAAGCTTTCTTT.

About this clone: Other DNA variants within this sample encode the same CDR3. This sequence joins TRBV12-3 or TRBV12-4 and TRBJ2-7; TRBD1 matches 7 bases. With V trimmed by 6 bases and J by 4 bases, 3 bases remained unmatched. The CDR3 consists of 12 residues. CDR3 sequence reads: CASSSGGYEQYF. Written as DNA, the CDR3 is TGTGCCAGCAGCTCAGGGGGATACGAGCAGTACTTC.

CDR3 loop: CATNRGPNTEAFF. DNA for the CDR3: TGTGCCACTAACAGGGGACCAAACACTGAAGCTTTCTTT. The V and J genes are TRBV2 and TRBJ1-1; 7 bases are shared with TRBD1. Germline values: CDR1 SNHLY, CDR2 FYNNEI. This CDR3 is 13 amino acids long. The V and J ends lost 10 bases and 2 bases, in that order; junction bases with no gene match: 7. The complete variable domain, with remaining parts taken from reference TRBV2 and TRBJ1-1, reads EPEVTQTPSHQVTQMGQEVILRCVPISNHLYFYWYRQILGQKVEFLVSFYNNEISEKSEIFDDQFSVERPDGSNFTLKIRSTKLEDSAMYFCATNRGPNTEAFFGQGTRLTVV.

The CDR3 DNA reads as TGTGCCAGCACCATAGGGGATCAGCCCCAGCATTTT. Translation gives CASTIGDQPQHF. The chain recombines TRBV28 with TRBJ1-5; D is possibly TRBD1 (5 bases). Trimming removed 7 bases at V and 5 bases at J, with 9 bases between. Germline CDR1 reads MDHEN; CDR2 reads SYDVKM. The CDR3 sequence is 12 residues long.

J is TRBJ1-5 and V is TRBV7-9; 7 positions match TRBD1. The CDR3 contains 13 residues. Germline V gene data show CDR1 as SEHNR and CDR2 as FQNEAQ (reference sequence). V lost 2 bases to trimming and J lost 5 bases; unmatched junction nucleotides: 0. Here the CDR3 DNA reads TGTGCCAGCAGCTTACAGGGGGATCAGCCCCAGCATTTT. It codes for CASSLQGDQPQHF.

This chain uses TRBV9 with TRBJ1-1, with 8 bases that match TRBD1. The length of the CDR3 is 15 residues. Germline V gene lookup returns CDR1 SGDLS and CDR2 YYNGEE. V shed 3 bases and J 4 bases; nucleotides not matched to a gene: 8. Here the CDR3 DNA reads TGTGCCAGCAGCGCCAAACAGGGGGGGGGCACTGAAGCTTTCTTT. It translates to CASSAKQGGGTEAFF.

V is TRBV18 and J is TRBJ2-2; a weak D match, TRBD2 (5 bases). The V gene lost 1 base and the J gene lost 1 base, with 16 bases spanning the gap. Germline CDR1 and CDR2: KGHSH and LQKENI. This CDR3 spans 18 amino acids. The CDR3 sequence: CASSPRRMVAGNTGELFF. In DNA form, the CDR3 reads TGTGCCAGCTCACCACGGAGAATGGTCGCGGGGAACACCGGGGAGCTGTTTTTT.

The chain employs TRBV27 and TRBJ1-2; TRBD1 matches at 10 bases. This CDR3 is built from 14 residues. The trim removed 1 base at V and 7 bases at J, leaving 3 bases unmatched. CDR1 and CDR2 from the germline V gene are MNHEY and SMNVEV (reference sequence). The CDR3 DNA sequence: TGTGCCAGCAGTTTATGGGACAGGGGCCCTGGCTACACCTTC. This codes for CASSLWDRGPGYTF.

CDR3 bases: TGTGCCAGCAGCGGCCCCGGGGTAGGGAGCGGGGGGCCTCAAGAGACCCAGTACTTC. This encodes CASSGPGVGSGGPQETQYF. The V gene is TRBV5-4, the J gene TRBJ2-5; 9 nucleotides align to TRBD2. Germline values: CDR1 SGHNT, CDR2 YYREEE (reference sequence). The CDR3 length is 19 residues. J was trimmed by 2 bases and V by 4 bases; bases with no gene match: 18.

CDR3: CATSDLGQGVGEQFF. The CDR3 DNA reads TGTGCCACCAGTGATCTGGGACAGGGTGTGGGTGAGCAGTTCTTC. The chain carries TRBV24-1 and TRBJ2-1; TRBD1 matches at 9 bases. The germline V gene encodes CDR1 KGHDR and CDR2 SFDVKD. Losses at the gene ends were 3 bases for V and 9 bases for J; bases not matched to a gene: 8. CDR3 length: 15 residues.

The chain employs TRBV15 and TRBJ2-1, with TRBD2 matching 11 bases. After removal of 1 base from V and 4 bases from J, the junction contained 3 bases not matched to a gene. Germline V CDR1 and CDR2: LNHNV, YYDKDF (reference sequence). The CDR3 loop spans 16 amino acids. CDR3 DNA sequence: TGTGCCACCAGCAGAGTACTAGCGGGGGTATACAATGAGCAGTTCTTC. It codes for CATSRVLAGVYNEQFF.

The V call is TRBV7-2, the J call TRBJ2-3, with TRBD2 matching over 9 bases. The CDR3 contains 15 residues. Unmatched junction bases numbered 7, after V lost 4 bases and J lost 5 bases. The germline V gene has CDR1 SGHTA and CDR2 FQGNSA. The CDR3 here is CASSSGTSRRDTQYF. The CDR3 region has the DNA TGTGCCAGCAGCTCCGGGACTAGCCGCCGAGATACGCAGTATTTT.

This clone was counted ten times or more. The rearrangement uses TRBV4-1 and TRBJ1-1; D gene uncertain. Germline V gene sequence: CDR1 MGHRA, CDR2 YSYEKL. Trimming stripped 0 bases from V and 7 bases from J, with 12 bases between. The CDR3 totals 14 residues. The chain's CDR3 is CASSQETGSGEAFF. The CDR3, as DNA: TGCGCCAGCAGCCAAGAAACGGGGAGTGGTGAAGCTTTCTTT.

The V gene is TRBV3-1 (or the pseudogene TRBV3-2), the J gene TRBJ2-7, with 7 bases that match TRBD2. The CDR3 extends over 17 amino acids. Germline loops: CDR1 LGHDT, CDR2 YNNKEL (reference sequence). V trimming: 3 bases; J trimming: 0 bases; junction bases outside the gene matches: 11. The CDR3 nucleotides are TGTGCCAGCAGCCACTCACCGACTAGCCTTAGCTCCTACGAGCAGTACTTC. It codes for CASSHSPTSLSSYEQYF.

J is TRBJ1-1 and V is TRBV18, with D uncertain. Deletions cut 6 bases from V and 1 base from J, with 6 bases between. This CDR3 is 12 amino acids long. Per germline, CDR1 KGHSH and CDR2 LQKENI. Written as DNA, the CDR3 is TGTGCCAGCTCGGCGGAGAACACTGAAGCTTTCTTT. Translated, it gives CASSAENTEAFF.